The T cell receptor (beta chain) described here comes from a study of early T cells in non-severe SARS-CoV-2 infection. Study-wide background: Sequenced bulk RNA came from whole blood that was unsorted, and chains were unpaired. General study points: Anti-spike CD8 specificities were favored by VDJdb matching, whose results missed private and CD4 specificities.

The CDR3 has 14 residues. Germline CDR1 and CDR2: DFQATT and SNEGSKA (reference sequence). V lost 5 bases to trimming and J lost 8 bases, with 19 bases between them. Individual cDNA molecules received unique molecular identifiers during library preparation. From the 5' RACE reads, TCRdb called clonotypes with MiXCR, one entry per CDR3 protein. This table holds some 40,000 distinct CDR3 sequences, 7.9% found once. This clonotype was counted many times. The antigen remains undetermined. The material sequenced was whole blood, taken at baseline. This chain uses TRBV20-1 with TRBJ2-4; D gene ambiguous. This receptor was taken from an adult who was a healthcare worker with PCR-confirmed SARS-CoV-2 infection or an uninfected control (not recorded which). The CDR3 here is CSAGLVSPNYIQYF. CDR3 DNA sequence: TGCAGTGCTGGTCTCGTGAGCCCAAACTACATTCAGTACTTC.